This TCR beta chain was profiled in a study of neoadjuvant anti-PD-1 for oral cavity cancer. Turning to this clone: What it binds is not known.

This CDR3 is 16 amino acids long. Germline lookup yields CDR1 SGHAT and CDR2 FQNNGV. The V and J ends lost 4 bases and 4 bases, in that order; junction bases with no gene match: 9. This table comes from immunoSEQ multiplex PCR, and its TCRdb copy is limited to in-frame clones, with some not included. The repertoire has 14,000 to 15,000 clones, over 65% of them found once; the top ten carry roughly 2.9%. Study-wide points: PBMC Gini-index clonality exceeded responders' in non-responders post-nivolumab. Higher pretreatment blood Treg/Th17 ratios correlated with higher pretreatment blood and lower post-treatment tumor TCRbeta clonality. Each response group had just a few patients in TCR analyses.

The TCR originated in a person aged 40-85 years with oral cavity squamous cell carcinoma. This specimen consisted of PBMCs, obtained before nivolumab (anti-PD-1) treatment. The chain carries TRBV11-2 and TRBJ2-1; TRBD2 agrees at 8 bases. CDR3 DNA: TGTGCCAGCAGCTCCGTTAGTGGCGGGGGGTACAATGAGCAGTTCTTC. Amino acids: CASSSVSGGGYNEQFF.